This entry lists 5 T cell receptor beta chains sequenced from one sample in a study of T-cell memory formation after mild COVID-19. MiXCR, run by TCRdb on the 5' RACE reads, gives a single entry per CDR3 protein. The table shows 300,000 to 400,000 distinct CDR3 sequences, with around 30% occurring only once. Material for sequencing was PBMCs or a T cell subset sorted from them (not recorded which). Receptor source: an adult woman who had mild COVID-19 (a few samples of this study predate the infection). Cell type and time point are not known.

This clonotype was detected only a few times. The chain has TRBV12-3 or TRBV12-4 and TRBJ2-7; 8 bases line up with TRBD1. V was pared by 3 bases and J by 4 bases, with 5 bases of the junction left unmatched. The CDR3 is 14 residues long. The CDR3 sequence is CASSLGQAVYEQYF. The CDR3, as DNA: TGTGCCAGCAGTTTGGGACAGGCGGTTTACGAGCAGTACTTC.

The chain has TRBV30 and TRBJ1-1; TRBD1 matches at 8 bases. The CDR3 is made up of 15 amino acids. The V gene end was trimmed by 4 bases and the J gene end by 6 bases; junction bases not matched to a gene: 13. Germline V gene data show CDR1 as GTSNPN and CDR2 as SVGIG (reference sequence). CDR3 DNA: TGTGCCTGGACCCCCAGGACAGGGAGATTGTCTGAAGCTTTCTTT. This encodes CAWTPRTGRLSEAFF.

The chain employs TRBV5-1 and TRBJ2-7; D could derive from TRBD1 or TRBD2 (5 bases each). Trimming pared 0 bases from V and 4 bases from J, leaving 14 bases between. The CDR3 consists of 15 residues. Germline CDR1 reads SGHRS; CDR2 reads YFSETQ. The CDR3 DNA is TGCGCCAGCAGCTTGGCTGGGACGGCCCAATACGAGCAGTACTTC. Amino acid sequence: CASSLAGTAQYEQYF.

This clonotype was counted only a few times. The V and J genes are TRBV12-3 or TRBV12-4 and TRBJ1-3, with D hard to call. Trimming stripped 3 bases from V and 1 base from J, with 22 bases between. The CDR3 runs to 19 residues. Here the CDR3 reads CASSFKVLPPGDSGNTIYF. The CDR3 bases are TGTGCCAGCAGTTTCAAAGTTCTCCCACCTGGAGATTCTGGAAACACCATATATTTT.

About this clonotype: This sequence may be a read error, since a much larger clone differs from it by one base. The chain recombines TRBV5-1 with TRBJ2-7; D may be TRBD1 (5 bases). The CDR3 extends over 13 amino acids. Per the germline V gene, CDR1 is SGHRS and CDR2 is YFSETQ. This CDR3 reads CTSSFDRVYEQYF. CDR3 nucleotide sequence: TGCACCAGCAGCTTTGACAGAGTCTACGAGCAGTACTTC.